The rows below give T cell receptor beta chains drawn from one sample of a study of blood T cell repertoires in COVID-19. TCRdb keeps only in-frame clones here, not all; method: immunoSEQ multiplex PCR. The table records fewer than 250,000 clones, 84% of them present only once. Sequencing used PBMCs or T cells enriched from blood (not recorded which). These receptors came from a woman in her 30s who had been exposed to COVID-19. CDR3s include the opening cysteine and the closing phenylalanine or tryptophan. Fields, in order: V gene, clone size, D gene, CDR3 length, J gene, CDR3 protein, CDR3 DNA. A D gene is named only where the DNA matches it firmly. Not every row has a clone size; where given, it reads once, few, many or a size class.

v_call: TRBV6-5
clone_size: NA
d_call: TRBD1
cdr3_length: 13
j_call: TRBJ1-2
cdr3_aa: CASSTDRVYGYTF
cdr3_nt: TGTGCCAGCAGTACTGACAGGGTCTATGGCTACACCTTC

v_call: TRBV2
clone_size: NA
d_call: NA
cdr3_length: 15
j_call: TRBJ2-7
cdr3_aa: CASSVEGSSPGEQYF
cdr3_nt: TGTGCCAGCAGTGTGGAGGGTTCCTCACCGGGCGAGCAGTACTTC

v_call: TRBV27
clone_size: NA
d_call: TRBD1
cdr3_length: 17
j_call: TRBJ1-4
cdr3_aa: CASSLSLNRGGNEKLFF
cdr3_nt: TGTGCCAGCAGTTTATCCCTGAACAGGGGCGGGAATGAAAAACTGTTTTTT

v_call: TRBV19
clone_size: NA
d_call: NA
cdr3_length: 16
j_call: TRBJ2-3
cdr3_aa: CASSKVFRGGADTQYF
cdr3_nt: TGTGCCAGTAGCAAGGTCTTCCGAGGTGGCGCAGATACGCAGTATTTT

v_call: TRBV5-4
clone_size: NA
d_call: NA
cdr3_length: 16
j_call: TRBJ2-7
cdr3_aa: CASSSLDSSLEHEQYF
cdr3_nt: TGTGCCAGCAGCTCCTTGGACAGCTCTCTAGAACACGAGCAGTACTTC

v_call: TRBV29-1
clone_size: NA
d_call: TRBD2
cdr3_length: 13
j_call: TRBJ2-5
cdr3_aa: CSAEGLAEETQYF
cdr3_nt: TGCAGCGCTGAGGGACTAGCGGAAGAGACCCAGTACTTC

v_call: TRBV3-1/TRBV3-2
clone_size: NA
d_call: TRBD1
cdr3_length: 14
j_call: TRBJ1-1
cdr3_aa: CASSQDWGNRGRHF
cdr3_nt: TGTGCCAGCAGCCAAGATTGGGGAAACAGGGGGCGGCACTTT

v_call: TRBV5-4
clone_size: NA
d_call: TRBD1
cdr3_length: 15
j_call: TRBJ2-1
cdr3_aa: CASSFMTGAIDEQFF
cdr3_nt: TGTGCCAGCAGCTTCATGACAGGGGCAATCGATGAGCAGTTCTTC

v_call: TRBV6-4
clone_size: NA
d_call: NA
cdr3_length: 15
j_call: TRBJ1-3
cdr3_aa: CASSAGNSRGNTIYF
cdr3_nt: TGTGCCAGCAGTGCAGGGAATAGCAGAGGAAACACCATATATTTT

v_call: TRBV5-6
clone_size: NA
d_call: NA
cdr3_length: 14
j_call: TRBJ1-1
cdr3_aa: CASSRDTLNTEAFF
cdr3_nt: TGTGCCAGCAGCCGGGACACCCTAAACACTGAAGCTTTCTTT

v_call: TRBV6-2/TRBV6-3
clone_size: NA
d_call: NA
cdr3_length: 13
j_call: TRBJ1-1
cdr3_aa: CASSYYERTEAFF
cdr3_nt: TGTGCCAGCAGTTATTACGAGCGTACTGAAGCTTTCTTT

v_call: TRBV29-1
clone_size: NA
d_call: NA
cdr3_length: 12
j_call: TRBJ1-1
cdr3_aa: CSVDQAGGEAFF
cdr3_nt: TGCAGCGTTGATCAGGCAGGAGGTGAAGCTTTCTTT

v_call: TRBV19
clone_size: NA
d_call: NA
cdr3_length: 15
j_call: TRBJ2-7
cdr3_aa: CASSRDIDYSYEQYF
cdr3_nt: TGTGCCAGTAGTAGAGATATCGACTACTCCTACGAGCAGTACTTC

v_call: TRBV4-1
clone_size: NA
d_call: TRBD2
cdr3_length: 18
j_call: TRBJ2-1
cdr3_aa: CASRPGTSGFATYNEQFF
cdr3_nt: TGCGCCAGCAGACCCGGGACTAGCGGTTTCGCCACTTACAATGAGCAGTTCTTC

v_call: TRBV6-1
clone_size: NA
d_call: TRBD1
cdr3_length: 15
j_call: TRBJ2-7
cdr3_aa: CASSEAWTGAYEQYF
cdr3_nt: TGTGCCAGCAGTGAAGCATGGACAGGGGCCTACGAGCAGTACTTC

v_call: TRBV6-1
clone_size: NA
d_call: TRBD1
cdr3_length: 15
j_call: TRBJ1-4
cdr3_aa: CASSEGALTGLKLFF
cdr3_nt: TGTGCCAGCAGTGAGGGGGCACTGACAGGGCTGAAACTGTTTTTT

v_call: TRBV6-5
clone_size: few
d_call: NA
cdr3_length: 13
j_call: TRBJ1-1
cdr3_aa: CASLNREHTEAFF
cdr3_nt: TGTGCCAGCTTGAACAGGGAGCACACTGAAGCTTTCTTT

v_call: TRBV2
clone_size: NA
d_call: NA
cdr3_length: 14
j_call: TRBJ1-4
cdr3_aa: CASSEAVNAEKLFF
cdr3_nt: TGTGCCAGCAGTGAAGCGGTTAATGCGGAAAAACTGTTTTTT

v_call: TRBV5-1
clone_size: NA
d_call: NA
cdr3_length: 15
j_call: TRBJ2-2
cdr3_aa: CASSLVGGGTGELFF
cdr3_nt: TGCGCCAGCAGCTTGGTTGGGGGAGGCACCGGGGAGCTGTTTTTT

v_call: TRBV6-5
clone_size: NA
d_call: NA
cdr3_length: 14
j_call: TRBJ1-5
cdr3_aa: CASSLGGRDQPQHF
cdr3_nt: TGTGCCAGCAGTTTGGGGGGGAGAGATCAGCCCCAGCATTTT

v_call: TRBV7-7
clone_size: NA
d_call: TRBD2
cdr3_length: 16
j_call: TRBJ2-3
cdr3_aa: CASSLMVAGSTDTQYF
cdr3_nt: TGTGCCAGCAGCTTGATGGTAGCGGGTTCTACAGATACGCAGTATTTT

v_call: TRBV19
clone_size: NA
d_call: NA
cdr3_length: 19
j_call: TRBJ1-3
cdr3_aa: CASSIDPNPTATHGNTIYF
cdr3_nt: TGTGCCAGTAGTATAGATCCCAACCCGACAGCTACCCATGGAAACACCATATATTTT

v_call: TRBV4-3
clone_size: NA
d_call: TRBD1
cdr3_length: 20
j_call: TRBJ2-4
cdr3_aa: CASSPKVSGQGILQRNIQYF
cdr3_nt: TGCGCCAGCAGCCCCAAGGTATCAGGACAGGGTATCCTACAAAGGAACATTCAGTACTTC